A single sample is the source of the 20 T cell receptor beta chains below, sequenced in a study of cytomegalovirus exposure and HLA in healthy donors. TCRdb's table, derived via immunoSEQ multiplex PCR, lists solely in-frame clones and lacks some. The table has 160,000 or so clones, almost 85% seen once; the top ten hold around 9.6%. Input material: PBMCs. Receptors were obtained from a man aged 30-40 years in good health and CMV-seropositive.

This chain uses TRBV9 with TRBJ1-2; a possible D gene is TRBD1 (5 bases). Trimming stripped 0 bases from V and 3 bases from J, with 12 bases between. Germline V gene lookup returns CDR1 SGDLS and CDR2 YYNGEE. The CDR3 runs 15 residues. CDR3 protein: CASSVDQGGHYGYTF. In DNA form, the CDR3 reads TGTGCCAGCAGCGTAGACCAGGGTGGACACTATGGCTACACCTTC.

This clone was recorded a few times. V usage is TRBV7-9 and J usage is TRBJ1-5; 9 bases fit TRBD1. This CDR3 is 16 amino acids long. Germline V lookup: CDR1 SEHNR, CDR2 FQNEAQ (reference sequence). Trimming cost V 1 base and J 5 bases; bases outside gene matches: 6. CDR3 in amino acids: CASSLGDRVVDQPQHF. The CDR3 nucleotides are TGTGCCAGCAGCTTAGGGGACAGGGTTGTGGATCAGCCCCAGCATTTT.

This chain uses TRBV6-6 with TRBJ1-2; 12 bases agree with TRBD1. Germline V gene data show CDR1 as MNHNY and CDR2 as SVGAGI (reference sequence). Trimming took 5 bases from V and 4 from J; bases not matched to a gene: 5. CDR3 length: 15 residues. CDR3: CASSTGTGGIYGYTF. DNA of the CDR3: TGTGCCAGCAGTACGGGGACAGGGGGCATCTATGGCTACACCTTC.

The CDR3 protein is CASSPGQGGYEQYF. The CDR3 nucleotides are TGTGCCAGCAGTCCGGGACAGGGAGGTTACGAGCAGTACTTC. The chain uses TRBV6-5 and TRBJ2-7; 9 nucleotides line up with TRBD1. V was clipped by 5 bases and J by 4 bases; unmatched bases: 6. Germline-derived CDR1 and CDR2 are MNHEY and SVGAGI. The CDR3 contains 14 residues.

This clone occurred once. CDR3 sequence: CASSLFSLRDHTF. The CDR3 region has the DNA TGTGCCAGCAGTTTATTCTCCCTCAGGGATCACACCTTC. This chain connects TRBV28 to TRBJ1-2; tentatively, D is TRBD1 (5 bases). V was pared by 1 base and J by 12 bases, with 15 bases between. Germline V lookup: CDR1 MDHEN, CDR2 SYDVKM. The CDR3 loop spans 13 amino acids.

This clone occurred once. V and J are TRBV4-1 and TRBJ1-4, with 10 bases aligning to TRBD1. The CDR3 contains 16 residues. The V and J ends lost 2 bases and 8 bases, in that order; junction bases with no gene match: 8. Germline lookup yields CDR1 MGHRA and CDR2 YSYEKL. The CDR3 spells CASSQPTGTGVEKLFF. The CDR3 nucleotides are TGCGCCAGCAGCCAACCAACCGGGACAGGGGTCGAAAAACTGTTTTTT.

A single count supports this clone. This rearrangement joins TRBV5-6 to TRBJ2-5; possibly TRBD1 for D (6 bases). CDR1 and CDR2 (germline): SGHDT, YYEEEE. V was clipped by 3 bases and J by 1 base, with 13 bases between them. The CDR3 runs 15 residues. Written as DNA, the CDR3 is TGTGCCAGCAGCTCACCCCGGACAGTCCAAGAGACCCAGTACTTC. Amino acid sequence: CASSSPRTVQETQYF.

J is TRBJ2-1 and V is TRBV7-2; no definite D call. V was cut by 5 bases and J by 6 bases, with 14 bases left in between. The CDR3 has 14 amino acids. Germline CDR1 SGHTA, CDR2 FQGNSA. The CDR3 DNA reads as TGTGCCAGCAGCCTATTCGTGGGCGTCAATGAGCAGTTCTTC. Its protein is CASSLFVGVNEQFF. Filled out from reference TRBV7-2 and TRBJ2-1, the complete variable domain reads GAGVSQSPSNKVTEKGKDVELRCDPISGHTALYWYRQSLGQGLEFLIYFQGNSAPDKSGLPSDRFSAERTGGSVSTLTIQRTQQEDSAVYLCASSLFVGVNEQFFGPGTRLTVL.

The chain employs TRBV2 and TRBJ1-5; D perhaps matches TRBD1 (6 bases). The germline V gene has CDR1 SNHLY and CDR2 FYNNEI. The CDR3 contains 14 residues. The V and J ends lost 3 bases and 5 bases respectively, with 11 bases between them. The CDR3 region is CASSDTGRDQPQHF. Written as DNA, the CDR3 is TGTGCCAGCAGTGATACAGGGCGGGATCAGCCCCAGCATTTT.

The gene calls are TRBV4-3 and TRBJ2-2, with D possibly being TRBD1 (6 bases). The CDR3 consists of 14 residues. Between the trimmed V and J ends, which lost 3 bases and 5 bases, there was a span of 10 bases. The V gene's germline CDR1 is LGHNA and CDR2 YSLEER. The CDR3 here is CASSHGGQTGELFF. CDR3 sequence (DNA): TGCGCCAGCAGCCATGGCGGACAGACCGGGGAGCTGTTTTTT.

In its sample, this clone was seen once. The chain uses TRBV10-3 and TRBJ1-3; 8 nucleotides line up with TRBD1. The CDR3 loop spans 17 amino acids. Germline CDR1 is ENHRY and CDR2 is SYGVKD. The J segment lost 2 bases and the V segment lost 0 bases, leaving 6 bases of the junction unmatched. The CDR3 region has the DNA TGTGCCATCAGTGAGTCGGCTGGACAGGGCCCTGGAAACACCATATATTTT. This gives the protein CAISESAGQGPGNTIYF.

This chain links TRBV7-2 with TRBJ2-5; a weak D match, TRBD2 (6 bases). Germline loops: CDR1 SGHTA, CDR2 FQGNSA. V lost 7 bases, J lost 2 bases, and 14 bases lay in between. This CDR3 has 14 residues. CDR3 sequence reads: CASTSSGVQETQYF. The CDR3 bases are TGTGCCAGCACTTCGTCGGGGGTACAAGAGACCCAGTACTTC.

This clone was recorded a few times. This chain links TRBV11-3 with TRBJ2-1; TRBD2 is a possible D gene (5 bases). The CDR3 totals 17 residues. The germline CDR1 and CDR2 sequences are SGHNT and YENEEA. V lost 0 bases, J lost 2 bases, and 14 bases lay in between. CDR3 DNA sequence: TGTGCCAGCAGCTTAGATGGGCGGGCGAACACCTACAATGAGCAGTTCTTC. This encodes CASSLDGRANTYNEQFF.

The V call is TRBV30, the J call TRBJ2-7, with 10 nucleotides matching TRBD1. The V gene end was trimmed by 5 bases and the J gene end by 0 bases; junction bases not matched to a gene: 13. The CDR3 runs to 17 residues. CDR1 GTSNPN and CDR2 SVGIG come from the germline V gene (reference sequence). CDR3 loop: CAWSGGRDRGFSYEQYF. The CDR3 DNA follows: TGTGCCTGGTCAGGCGGTAGGGACAGGGGTTTCTCCTACGAGCAGTACTTC.

V is TRBV29-1 and J is TRBJ2-6; D possibly corresponds to TRBD1 (7 bases). This CDR3 region has 16 residues. Between the trimmed V and J ends, which lost 7 bases and 1 base, there was a span of 17 bases. CDR1 and CDR2 (germline): SQVTM, ANQGSEA. This CDR3 reads CSARARGRSGANVLTF. Here the CDR3 DNA reads TGCAGCGCCAGGGCCAGGGGGAGGTCTGGGGCCAACGTCCTGACTTTC.

There are a few counts of this clone. V usage is TRBV7-2 and J usage is TRBJ2-5, with TRBD2 as a possible D gene (7 bases). Germline CDR1 reads SGHTA; CDR2 reads FQGNSA. The CDR3 totals 15 residues. With 2 bases removed from V and 3 bases from J, the gap between germline ends came to 13 bases. CDR3 in DNA: TGTGCCAGCAGCTTATCGGCGGGGGCGGAAGAGACCCAGTACTTC. It translates to CASSLSAGAEETQYF.

The chain recombines TRBV7-3 with TRBJ2-2, with 12 nucleotides matching TRBD2. CDR3 length: 18 amino acids. CDR1 is SGHTA and CDR2 is FQGTGA in the germline V gene. Losses at the gene ends were 5 bases for V and 0 bases for J; bases not matched to a gene: 7. In DNA, the CDR3 is TGTGCCAGCAGCCCTACTAGCGGGAGGTCTTCGAACACCGGGGAGCTGTTTTTT. Translating gives CASSPTSGRSSNTGELFF.

The rearrangement links TRBV7-9 to TRBJ1-2, with a tentative D call TRBD1 (6 bases). Germline loops: CDR1 SEHNR, CDR2 FQNEAQ (reference sequence). The CDR3 spans 15 residues. Trimming removed 4 bases from V and 3 bases from J, with 15 bases in between. CDR3 in amino acids: CASSSLRGGDYGYTF. CDR3 sequence (DNA): TGTGCCAGCAGCTCCCTGAGGGGGGGAGACTATGGCTACACCTTC.

V and J are TRBV7-9 and TRBJ1-1; 9 bases are a match to TRBD1. J gave up 0 bases and V 4 bases, and 9 bases lay outside the gene matches. The CDR3 is made up of 17 amino acids. The germline V gene encodes CDR1 SEHNR and CDR2 FQNEAQ (reference sequence). CDR3 protein: CASSSPGTGRMNTEAFF. The DNA for the CDR3 is TGTGCCAGCAGCTCTCCCGGGACAGGGCGCATGAACACTGAAGCTTTCTTT.

The gene calls are TRBV6-6 and TRBJ2-1; TRBD2 aligns across 12 bases. This CDR3 contains 15 residues. The V segment lost 6 bases and the J segment 6 bases; nucleotides outside the gene matches: 6. The germline V gene has CDR1 MNHNY and CDR2 SVGAGI (reference sequence). This CDR3 is CASRLLAGGPNEQFF. The CDR3 coding sequence is TGTGCCAGCAGGCTCCTAGCGGGGGGGCCCAATGAGCAGTTCTTC.